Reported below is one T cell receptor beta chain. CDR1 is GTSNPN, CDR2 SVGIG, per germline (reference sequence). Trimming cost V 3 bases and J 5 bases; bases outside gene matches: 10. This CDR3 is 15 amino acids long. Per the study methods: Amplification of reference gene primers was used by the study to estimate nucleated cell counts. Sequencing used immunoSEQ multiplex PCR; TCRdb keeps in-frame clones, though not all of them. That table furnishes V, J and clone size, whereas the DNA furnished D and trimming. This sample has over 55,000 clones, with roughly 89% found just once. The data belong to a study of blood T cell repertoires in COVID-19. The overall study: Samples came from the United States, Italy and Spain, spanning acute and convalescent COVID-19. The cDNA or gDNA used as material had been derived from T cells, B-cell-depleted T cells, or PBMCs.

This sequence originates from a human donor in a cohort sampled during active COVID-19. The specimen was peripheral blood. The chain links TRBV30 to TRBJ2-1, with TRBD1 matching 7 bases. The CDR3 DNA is TGTGCCTGGAGCGGGGACAGTACTGAGGACAATGAGCAGTTCTTC. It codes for CAWSGDSTEDNEQFF. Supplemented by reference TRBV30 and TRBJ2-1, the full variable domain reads SQTIHQWPATLVQPVGSPLSLECTVEGTSNPNLYWYRQAAGRGLQLLFYSVGIGQISSEVPQNLSASRPQDRQFILSSKKLLLSDSGFYLCAWSGDSTEDNEQFFGPGTRLTVL.